This T cell receptor beta chain was found in a study of CD8+CD57+ T cells in acquired aplastic anemia. Study information: Quantities of DNA derived from sorted CD4+ and CD8+ cells averaged 3.2 ug. Healthy-donor CD4+ cells averaged about 9.9 million reads.

The CDR3 is 14 amino acids. Germline V gives CDR1 SGHAT, CDR2 FQDESV (reference sequence). Deletions cut 2 bases from V and 1 base from J, with 7 bases between. Whole-study results and caveats: A significant difference in CD8+ Simpson's diversity between patients and controls was not found. Twenty-nine was the count of CD8+ CDR3 sequences that patients shared with controls.

Genomic DNA templated the TCR beta VDJ and CDR3 profiling. TCRdb recomputed calls from the reads with MiXCR, one row per CDR3 protein. The repertoire holds 350,000 to 450,000 distinct CDR3 sequences, with 65% to 80% as singletons. This clonotype was seen repeatedly, ten times or more. What it recognizes is unknown. The specimen sequenced was sorted CD4+, CD8+, or CD8+CD57+ T cells (not recorded which) from PBMCs. The sequence was obtained from a human donor in good health, serving as a control. The chain carries TRBV11-1 and TRBJ2-3; tentatively, D is TRBD1 (5 bases). This chain's CDR3 is CASSLLQGTDTQYF. Here the CDR3 DNA reads TGTGCCAGCAGCTTATTACAGGGCACAGATACGCAGTATTTT.